This T cell receptor beta chain was sequenced during a study of blood T cell repertoires in COVID-19. Overall study: Specimens from acute and convalescent COVID-19 originated in the United States, Italy and Spain. The analysed material was cDNA or gDNA that came from T cells, B-cell-depleted T cells, or PBMCs.

The data were produced by immunoSEQ multiplex PCR, yet TCRdb's version contains in-frame clones alone and is incomplete. The table includes approximately 240,000 clones, approximately 82% detected once. CDR3 length: 14 residues. The V gene lost 2 bases and the J gene lost 6 bases, with 11 bases spanning the gap. From germline, CDR1 is SNHLY and CDR2 FYNNEI. This sequence was found in a woman over 75 with active or convalescent COVID-19. Sequenced material: peripheral blood. The genes are TRBV2 and TRBJ1-5; perhaps TRBD1 as D (6 bases). This chain's CDR3 is CASSEYDRSQPQHF. CDR3 sequence (DNA): TGTGCCAGCAGTGAATACGACAGGTCTCAGCCCCAGCATTTT.